These T cell receptor beta chains were read from a single sample in a study of CD8 T cells in ankylosing spondylitis. TCRdb reprocessed the 5' RACE reads with MiXCR, giving one entry per CDR3 protein. The sample shows some 200,000 distinct CDR3 sequences, 20% to 30% of them seen only once. The sequenced sample consisted of blood, either unsorted or a sorted T cell fraction (not recorded which). These receptors all stem from a male donor with ankylosing spondylitis or in good health (not recorded which). CDR3s leave out the opening cysteine and the closing phenylalanine or tryptophan.

V gene: TRBV7-8
J gene: TRBJ2-2
CDR3 protein: ASSPLTGELF

V gene: TRBV5-1
J gene: TRBJ2-5
CDR3 protein: ASSPGGFRETQY

V gene: TRBV10-1
J gene: TRBJ2-7
CDR3 protein: ASSASTSYEQY

V gene: TRBV5-1
J gene: TRBJ2-7
CDR3 protein: ASSPGQPSYEQY

V gene: TRBV6-1
J gene: TRBJ2-7
CDR3 protein: ASRQGQTYEQY

V gene: TRBV12-3/TRBV12-4
J gene: TRBJ2-7
CDR3 protein: ASAGLYEQY

V gene: TRBV12-3/TRBV12-4
J gene: TRBJ1-5
CDR3 protein: ASSLALISGNQPQH

V gene: TRBV29-1
J gene: TRBJ1-2
CDR3 protein: SVRDPGPYGYT

V gene: TRBV10-3
J gene: TRBJ2-1
CDR3 protein: AIAGTSGSYEQF

V gene: TRBV5-1
J gene: TRBJ2-5
CDR3 protein: ASSLGGNVETQY

V gene: TRBV5-1
J gene: TRBJ2-5
CDR3 protein: ASRSPGQGKETQY

V gene: TRBV6-1
J gene: TRBJ2-7
CDR3 protein: ASRDALEGSYEQY

V gene: TRBV11-3
J gene: TRBJ2-3
CDR3 protein: ASSLNGGGNTQY

V gene: TRBV10-3
J gene: TRBJ1-2
CDR3 protein: AIRGTGTNRAYGYT

V gene: TRBV5-1
J gene: TRBJ2-1
CDR3 protein: ASSRGGSGSSYNEQF

V gene: TRBV29-1
J gene: TRBJ1-2
CDR3 protein: SVDGTSART

V gene: TRBV20-1
J gene: TRBJ2-7
CDR3 protein: SGRGREEKKQY

V gene: TRBV6-2/TRBV6-3
J gene: TRBJ2-7
CDR3 protein: ASSLVGSGSAGEQY

V gene: TRBV5-4
J gene: TRBJ2-1
CDR3 protein: ASSTPGLSYNEQF

V gene: TRBV29-1
J gene: TRBJ2-5
CDR3 protein: SVEARGWEETQY

V gene: TRBV11-2
J gene: TRBJ2-5
CDR3 protein: ASSLLVAGGAETQY

V gene: TRBV20-1
J gene: TRBJ1-2
CDR3 protein: SARWRSYGYT

V gene: TRBV7-2
J gene: TRBJ2-7
CDR3 protein: ASSLPGRNGSYEQY

V gene: TRBV12-3/TRBV12-4
J gene: TRBJ1-2
CDR3 protein: ASSPGTGSRYGYT

V gene: TRBV20-1
J gene: TRBJ1-1
CDR3 protein: SARDLGQGKVEAF

V gene: TRBV29-1
J gene: TRBJ1-5
CDR3 protein: SVDSGTGQPQH

V gene: TRBV6-5
J gene: TRBJ2-7
CDR3 protein: ASIGNSYEQY

V gene: TRBV7-8
J gene: TRBJ2-2
CDR3 protein: ASSFRTSANTGELF

V gene: TRBV12-3/TRBV12-4
J gene: TRBJ2-1
CDR3 protein: ASRVGRLAPYNEQF

V gene: TRBV12-3/TRBV12-4
J gene: TRBJ1-1
CDR3 protein: ASSPYLGTEAF

V gene: TRBV25-1
J gene: TRBJ1-6
CDR3 protein: ASRMPGLPNSPLH

V gene: TRBV20-1
J gene: TRBJ2-1
CDR3 protein: SARDRDYPYNEQF

V gene: TRBV7-3
J gene: TRBJ2-1
CDR3 protein: ASSSRAGQPSPSGNEQF